This T cell receptor beta chain emerged from a study of cytomegalovirus exposure and HLA in healthy donors. Both 60 Vbeta primers and 13 Jbeta primers went into the PCR. The assay was immunoSEQ multiplex PCR, and TCRdb's table has in-frame clones only and misses some. The sample lists about 140,000 clones, roughly 80% occurring once. This receptor was taken from a woman between 50 and 59 years old in good health and CMV-seronegative. Sequencing used PBMCs.

CDR3 coding DNA: TGTGCCAGTAGTATAGCAGCACTAGCGAGCACAGATACGCAGTATTTT. This codes for CASSIAALASTDTQYF. This chain joins TRBV19 and TRBJ2-3; 7 nucleotides agree with TRBD2. The germline gives CDR1 LNHDA, CDR2 SQIVND (reference sequence). CDR3 length equals 16 residues. V gave up 1 base and J gave up 0 bases; unmatched junction bases: 4.